A selection of T cell receptor beta chains follows, all from one sample in a study of T cells after yellow fever vaccination. TCRdb fed the 5' RACE reads into MiXCR, producing one record per CDR3 protein. The profile shows nearly 350,000 distinct CDR3 sequences, about 8.3% of them singletons. The sample consisted of PBMCs, taken approximately 47 days after the first yellow fever vaccination. All receptors come from a man aged 18-30 years who received the YFV17D yellow fever vaccine. The CDR3 runs from the conserved cysteine through the conserved F or W. A D gene is named only where the DNA matches it firmly. Some rows have no size entry. The others give once, few or many, or a class for an expanded clone.

NA	TRBJ1-1	NA	TRBV7-2	TGTGCCAGCAGCTCCTCCTCGGACACTGAAGCTTTCTTT	CASSSSSDTEAFF
NA	TRBJ1-3	NA	TRBV7-8	TGTGCCAGCAGCTTAGCGCTTTCTGGAGGAAACACCATATATTTT	CASSLALSGGNTIYF
few	TRBJ2-7	NA	TRBV18	TGTGCCAGCTCACCAAATGGTGGAGGCTACGAGCAGTACTTC	CASSPNGGGYEQYF
NA	TRBJ1-1	TRBD1	TRBV5-1	TGCGCCAGCAGCGCCTACAGGGGCGGCGTGAACACTGAAGCTTTCTTT	CASSAYRGGVNTEAFF
few	TRBJ2-1	TRBD2	TRBV6-2/TRBV6-3	TGTGCCAGCAGTTACGGAGCGGGGGGGCCAGGGTACAATGAGCAGTTCTTC	CASSYGAGGPGYNEQFF
few	TRBJ2-7	NA	TRBV11-1	TGTGCCAGCAGCTTCGACCCTTTACTCTACGAGCAGTACTTC	CASSFDPLLYEQYF
few	TRBJ1-2	NA	TRBV12-3/TRBV12-4	TGTGCCAGCAGTTTGGGGGTGCGCTACACCTTC	CASSLGVRYTF
few	TRBJ2-7	TRBD1	TRBV7-2	TGTGCCAGCAGCTTGACAGGGGGCGTAGACGAGCAGTACTTC	CASSLTGGVDEQYF
few	TRBJ2-3	TRBD2	TRBV7-6	TGTGCCAGCAGCTTAGGAGCGGGGGGGGCAGATACGCAGTATTTT	CASSLGAGGADTQYF
NA	TRBJ2-5	TRBD1	TRBV9	TGTGCCAGCAGCCCCGGACAGGGGTTGTGGGAGACCCAGTACTTC	CASSPGQGLWETQYF
many	TRBJ2-2	NA	TRBV2	TGTGCCAGCAGTCTTCACAGAACCGGGGAGCTGTTTTTT	CASSLHRTGELFF
few	TRBJ2-3	NA	TRBV5-4	TGTGCCAGCAGCTTTGGGGCGGGGATGAGGACAGATACGCAGTATTTT	CASSFGAGMRTDTQYF
NA	TRBJ2-7	TRBD1	TRBV20-1	TGCAGTGCTAGAGCACAGGGGGCGTTCTACGAGCAGTACTTC	CSARAQGAFYEQYF
many	TRBJ1-2	NA	TRBV4-3	TGCGCCAGCAGCCAAGATTGGGGGAACTATGGCTACACCTTC	CASSQDWGNYGYTF
many	TRBJ2-3	TRBD2	TRBV5-1	TGCGCCAGCAGCGGGGGGGCAGATACGCAGTATTTT	CASSGGADTQYF
NA	TRBJ2-3	NA	TRBV20-1	TGCAGTGCTAGGGACCTGTTAGAGGGGGATACGCAGTATTTT	CSARDLLEGDTQYF
few	TRBJ2-5	TRBD1	TRBV7-9	TGTGCCAGCAGCTTAGACCGGGACAGGGGAGATGAGACCCAGTACTTC	CASSLDRDRGDETQYF
NA	TRBJ2-2	NA	TRBV6-1	TGTGCCAGCACCCCTAGCTCGGCCGGGGAGCTGTTTTTT	CASTPSSAGELFF
NA	TRBJ1-2	NA	TRBV3-1	TGTGCCAGCAGCCTTGGCCAAACTGGCTACACCTTC	CASSLGQTGYTF
NA	TRBJ1-2	NA	TRBV5-1	TGCGCCAGCAGCTTCCTGACGGAATATGGCTACACCTTC	CASSFLTEYGYTF
NA	TRBJ2-7	TRBD1	TRBV5-5	TGTGCCAGCAGCTTGCCCGGGACAGCCTCCTACGAGCAGTACTTC	CASSLPGTASYEQYF
NA	TRBJ2-1	TRBD2	TRBV9	TGTGCCAGCAGCGTCACTAGCGGGGGGCTTAATGAGCAGTTCTTC	CASSVTSGGLNEQFF
few	TRBJ2-6	TRBD1	TRBV20-1	TGCAGTGCTAGCCGACAGGGTGGGTCCAACGTCCTGACTTTC	CSASRQGGSNVLTF
NA	TRBJ2-7	TRBD1	TRBV12-3/TRBV12-4	TGTGCCAGCAGTTTCGACAGGGGATTCTACGAGCAGTACTTC	CASSFDRGFYEQYF
NA	TRBJ2-1	NA	TRBV7-2	TGTGCCAGCAACGGAGTGGGTAGCGGATACAATGAGCAGTTCTTC	CASNGVGSGYNEQFF
few	TRBJ2-1	NA	TRBV6-1	TGTGCCAGCAGCCTTGACTTTTCCCTCAACAATGAGCAGTTCTTC	CASSLDFSLNNEQFF